This TCR beta chain stems from a study of a mutant IDH1 vaccine in newly diagnosed glioma. Study at large: Radiotherapy alone preceded vaccination by 4-6 weeks; alternatively, vaccination started with temozolomide cycles. Treated patients had a mean age of 40.4 years and an approximately 60% male, around 38% female split.

The CDR3 totals 17 residues. The germline V gene has CDR1 MGHRA and CDR2 YSYEKL. V lost 0 bases to trimming and J lost 5 bases, with 16 bases between them. Sequencing was performed with immunoSEQ multiplex PCR; in TCRdb, only in-frame clones are kept and a portion is missing. Counted here are 45,000 or so clones, roughly 91% occurring once; the ten biggest clones make up around 5.7%. The time point here: week 35, safety follow-up. With topical imiquimod, each dose of the vaccine consisted of 300 ug of mutant IDH1 20-mer peptide. The study gave patients eight vaccinations in weeks 1, 3, 5, 7, 11, 15, 19, 23. A word on this clone: Its antigen is currently unknown.

The sample in question was PBMCs, obtained from a glioma patient whose treatment included an IDH1 peptide vaccine. This sequence was found in a woman aged 40 to 55 with glioma. V and J are TRBV4-1 and TRBJ1-4, with D possibly TRBD1 on 5 matching bases. CDR3 sequence reads: CASSQDAFQGWNEKLFF. The CDR3 DNA follows: TGCGCCAGCAGCCAAGATGCCTTCCAGGGCTGGAATGAAAAACTGTTTTTT.